This is a list of T cell receptor beta chains from one sample in a study of T cell clonotyping in hematopoietic cell transplantation. The method was immunoSEQ multiplex PCR; TCRdb's version includes in-frame clones alone and lacks a portion of them. The table shows more than 7,500 clones, with 81% occurring only once. Sequences were derived from peripheral blood mononuclear cells, sampled 180 days after allogeneic stem cell transplant. All receptors derive from a female patient in her fifties who had an allogeneic stem cell transplant from an unrelated donor, so the T cells may come from the graft donor. Some clones in this sample may be carry-over from other donors' samples. Both conserved end residues are trimmed from each CDR3. Fields, in order: V gene, J gene, CDR3 protein.

TRBV7-9	TRBJ2-2	ASSLLGGTSWNTGELF
TRBV29-1	TRBJ2-1	SVGPRGGYNEQF
TRBV5-4	TRBJ1-3	ASSFGGGDSGNTIY
TRBV4-2	TRBJ2-2	ASSQQGASGELF
TRBV6-5	TRBJ1-2	ASRKQGAAYGYT
TRBV4-1	TRBJ2-7	ASSVQGRSYEQY
TRBV2	TRBJ2-3	ASISDNGQADTQY
TRBV27	TRBJ2-7	ASSLGGSSSYEQY
TRBV4-3	TRBJ1-2	ASSQEKGVPSYGYT
TRBV14	TRBJ2-2	ASSQGLAGLYGELF
TRBV29-1	TRBJ2-7	SVEDLKGPGEQY
TRBV29-1	TRBJ1-1	SVVSEEAF
TRBV6-6	TRBJ2-3	ASSYLEGTDTQY
TRBV5-1	TRBJ1-1	ASSQDREKPEAF
TRBV15	TRBJ1-5	ATGSGKPQH
TRBV10-3	TRBJ1-2	AISGESSGYT
TRBV30	TRBJ2-2	AWISRDTGELF
TRBV18	TRBJ1-4	ASSRGQLNEKLF
TRBV29-1	TRBJ2-1	SVEDRSRPTYNEQF
TRBV6-5	TRBJ2-1	ASSYDGSYNEQF
TRBV19	TRBJ1-1	ASSIGNRAGDTEAF
TRBV30	TRBJ1-6	AAGRSNSPLH
TRBV29-1	TRBJ1-2	SVRSISGGYT
TRBV6-5	TRBJ2-3	ASALDSTDTQY
TRBV7-9	TRBJ2-1	ASSLVEGEQF
TRBV5-1	TRBJ1-2	ASSQRTGANYGYT
TRBV7-3	TRBJ2-5	ASSLTAGETQY
TRBV7-2	TRBJ2-2	ASSKGGGGTGELF